These 17 T cell receptor beta chains were sequenced from one sample in a study of post-analysis software for immune sequencing data (dated by TCRdb to 2015 to 2017). Here is what the overall study found, with its caveats: Patients showed significantly higher frequencies than controls for a handful of TRBV segments, among them TRBV5-6, TRBV5-1 and TRBV20-1.

What these receptors recognize is not known. The library was prepared using PCR. The instrument given in TCRdb is Illumina HiSeq 2500. Unique molecular identifiers were incorporated into TCR beta cDNA libraries to reduce PCR and sequencing biases. TCRdb's own reprocessing of the public reads used fastp at Q25 and MiXCR and kept productive beta chains. All rows with the same CDR3 protein become a single entry with the most common DNA and genes. The sample table shows about 460,000 distinct CDR3 sequences, and 40% to 55% are seen once. The ten biggest clones cover 9% to 14% of the sample. Sample: blood. Every receptor here comes from a girl aged 5 to 17 with multiple sclerosis.

V gene TRBV7-2 combines with J gene TRBJ2-5; D uncertain. V was pared by 4 bases and J by 5 bases, with 17 bases between. CDR1 is SGHTA, CDR2 FQGNSA, per germline. The CDR3 consists of 15 residues. CDR3 DNA sequence: TGTGCCAGCAGCTCTAGAGTTGTCAATGGGGAGACCCAGTACTTC. It translates to CASSSRVVNGETQYF.

As DNA, the CDR3 is TGTGCCAGCAGCCAAGATCCCCCACAGCGGAACTCCTACAATGAGCAGTTCTTC. Its protein product is CASSQDPPQRNSYNEQFF. V and J are TRBV4-2 and TRBJ2-1, with D tentatively TRBD2 (5 bases). Germline CDR1 reads LGHNA; CDR2 reads YNFKEQ. This CDR3 spans 18 amino acids. The V end lost 0 bases, the J end lost 0 bases, and 15 bases lay between the germline ends.

This clonotype was counted only a few times. V usage is TRBV20-1 and J usage is TRBJ2-7; 12 bases line up with TRBD2. J was trimmed by 3 bases and V by 1 base; bases with no gene match: 4. Germline assignment: CDR1 DFQATT and CDR2 SNEGSKA (reference sequence). This CDR3 region has 15 residues. The CDR3 DNA sequence: TGCAGTGCTAGAGGGGGACTAGCGGGCTACTACGAGCAGTACTTC. Protein: CSARGGLAGYYEQYF.

DNA for the CDR3: TGTGCCAGCAGCTTAGCGAGCGGGAACGAGCAGTACTTC. This sequence encodes CASSLASGNEQYF. This chain joins TRBV7-2 and TRBJ2-7, with TRBD2 matching over 7 bases. The CDR3 contains 13 residues. Germline values: CDR1 SGHTA, CDR2 FQGNSA. The junction had 1 base not matched to a gene; V was cut back by 0 bases and J by 5 bases.

This clonotype has only one observation. The chain has TRBV9 and TRBJ2-1, with TRBD2 as a possible D gene (6 bases). The CDR3 consists of 15 residues. In germline, CDR1 is SGDLS, CDR2 YYNGEE. V shed 4 bases and J shed 6 bases, with 17 bases lying between them. The CDR3 bases are TGTGCCAGCAGCTCAACTAGCCAACCTACCAATGAGCAGTTCTTC. This gives the protein CASSSTSQPTNEQFF. The full variable domain, its missing parts supplied by reference TRBV9 and TRBJ2-1, is DSGVTQTPKHLITATGQRVTLRCSPRSGDLSVYWYQQSLDQGLQFLIQYYNGEERAKGNILERFSAQQFPDLHSELNLSSLELGDSALYFCASSSTSQPTNEQFFGPGTRLTVL.

With regard to this clonotype: An end of the junction does not agree with germline; a read error may underlie this. CDR3 region: CASSYEPGQFYEQYF. The CDR3 DNA sequence: TGTGCCAGCAGTTACGAGCCGGGACAGTTCTACGAGCAGTATTTC. This chain connects TRBV6-5 to TRBJ2-7; 7 bases fit TRBD1. The CDR3 contains 15 residues. Per germline, CDR1 MNHEY and CDR2 SVGAGI.

V is TRBV20-1 and J is TRBJ1-1; D not resolved. Germline lookup yields CDR1 DFQATT and CDR2 SNEGSKA (reference sequence). The CDR3 is 11 residues long. The CDR3 loop reads CSQRRDTEAFF. The CDR3, as DNA: TGCAGCCAAAGGAGGGACACTGAAGCTTTCTTT.

Regarding this clonotype: A read error may explain this, as a much larger clone is one base away. The CDR3 region has the DNA TGCGCCAGCAGCTCGGACAGGGGCCGCACAGATACGCAGTATTTT. Amino acids: CASSSDRGRTDTQYF. This chain uses TRBV5-1 with TRBJ2-3; 9 bases line up with TRBD1. V lost 3 bases and J lost 1; bases outside the gene matches: 3. The CDR3 is made up of 15 amino acids. The germline CDR1 and CDR2 sequences are SGHRS and YFSETQ.

V gene TRBV7-2 combines with J gene TRBJ2-7; D gene uncertain. The CDR3 covers 10 residues. From germline, CDR1 is SGHTA and CDR2 FQGNSA. In DNA form, the CDR3 reads TGTGCTACCGTCTCGAGGGAGCAGTACTTC. Translating gives CATVSREQYF.

The chain is built from TRBV12-3 or TRBV12-4 and TRBJ1-6; D possibly corresponds to TRBD1 (5 bases). Trimming removed 7 bases from V and 8 bases from J, with 12 bases in between. CDR3 length equals 13 residues. In DNA form, the CDR3 reads TGTGCCAGCAACCCAGGGTCTTATTCACCCCTCCACTTT. As protein: CASNPGSYSPLHF.

The chain combines TRBV9 with TRBJ2-4; TRBD1 matches at 7 bases. CDR3 length equals 19 residues. The V gene's germline CDR1 is SGDLS and CDR2 YYNGEE. V shed 3 bases and J 0 bases; nucleotides not matched to a gene: 15. The CDR3 DNA reads TGTGCCAGCAGCGCCACAACAGGGGCCGGTACGCTAGCCAAAAACATTCAGTACTTC. As protein: CASSATTGAGTLAKNIQYF.

This sequence joins TRBV7-2 and TRBJ2-5; D unresolved. V was shortened by 1 base and J by 11 bases, with 14 bases between the two germline ends. The CDR3 has 13 amino acids. Germline CDR1 SGHTA, CDR2 FQGNSA. The DNA of the CDR3 is TGTGCCAGCAGCTTAGGACCTTCGGATGAGCAGTACTTC. Translation: CASSLGPSDEQYF.

The chain links TRBV6-2 or TRBV6-3 to TRBJ2-1; 9 bases match TRBD2. V was clipped by 5 bases and J by 1 base; unmatched bases: 6. The germline V gene encodes CDR1 MNHEY and CDR2 SVGEGT. The CDR3 is 16 amino acids. CDR3 residues: CASSNVLAGSYNEQFF. In DNA form, the CDR3 reads TGTGCCAGCAGTAACGTCCTAGCGGGATCCTACAATGAGCAGTTCTTC.

This clonotype was counted at least ten times. The chain employs TRBV29-1 and TRBJ2-5, with 8 bases aligning to TRBD1. The length of the CDR3 is 13 residues. Germline assignment: CDR1 SQVTM and CDR2 ANQGSEA. V lost 3 bases to trimming and J lost 4 bases; unmatched junction nucleotides: 4. The chain's CDR3 is CSVDRGQGETQYF. CDR3 nucleotide sequence: TGCAGCGTTGACAGAGGACAGGGAGAGACCCAGTACTTC.

This clonotype has a count of ten or more. V and J are TRBV5-1 and TRBJ2-1; 11 bases agree with TRBD2. Germline V gives CDR1 SGHRS, CDR2 YFSETQ. This CDR3 comprises 14 residues. V lost 7 bases to trimming and J lost 4 bases; unmatched junction nucleotides: 4. CDR3: CASGLAGGYNEQFF. The DNA for the CDR3 is TGCGCCAGCGGGCTAGCGGGAGGATACAATGAGCAGTTCTTC.

The V gene is TRBV7-3, the J gene TRBJ1-2; D uncertain. CDR3 length: 14 amino acids. V lost 8 bases to trimming and J lost 3 bases, with 16 bases between them. The germline gives CDR1 SGHTA, CDR2 FQGTGA. The CDR3 coding sequence is TGTGCCAGCGGACCTTCGACGGATTACTATGGCTACACCTTC. Residues: CASGPSTDYYGYTF.

The V and J genes are TRBV2 and TRBJ2-7; 8 positions match TRBD2. V lost 6 bases and J lost 2; bases outside the gene matches: 3. Germline values: CDR1 SNHLY, CDR2 FYNNEI. The length of the CDR3 is 13 residues. The CDR3 spells CASRKREPYEQYF. The CDR3 DNA reads as TGTGCCAGCAGGAAGCGGGAGCCCTACGAGCAGTACTTC.